The 17 T cell receptor beta chains reported below all come from one sample, sequenced in a study of monozygotic twins with inflammatory bowel disease. TCRdb reworked the 5' RACE reads into one entry per CDR3 protein, no DNA. The clone table shows around 380,000 distinct CDR3 sequences, with the ten largest holding 2% to 2.5%. Material for sequencing was blood. All receptors derive from a human donor with ulcerative colitis or Crohn's disease, or a healthy co-twin of an affected twin (not recorded which).

The CDR3 is CASSFRMTGGTYNEQFF. The chain carries TRBV27 and TRBJ2-1; checking the TCRdb D call of TRBD1 is not possible without DNA. The CDR3 has 17 residues. Per the germline V gene, CDR1 is MNHEY and CDR2 is SMNVEV (reference sequence).

V usage is TRBV7-2 and J usage is TRBJ2-3. From germline, CDR1 is SGHTA and CDR2 FQGNSA. The CDR3 loop spans 14 amino acids. The CDR3 here is CASSSSRNADTQYF.

CDR3 in amino acids: CASSLAGINSYNSPLHF. The rearrangement links TRBV7-8 to TRBJ1-6. The CDR3 sequence is 17 residues long. CDR1 and CDR2 from the germline V gene are SGHVS and FQNEAQ.

This chain links TRBV10-3 with TRBJ2-5; no DNA is available, so the TRBD2 call from TCRdb remains unchecked. The V gene's germline CDR1 is ENHRY and CDR2 SYGVKD. The length of the CDR3 is 17 residues. This CDR3 reads CAISDVVSGRSGETQYF.

The chain recombines TRBV5-1 with TRBJ1-1. Germline values: CDR1 SGHRS, CDR2 YFSETQ. The CDR3 is 13 amino acids. CDR3 residues: CASSFRSDTEAFF.

CDR3 loop: CASSPPGASPLHF. J is TRBJ1-6 and V is TRBV6-5; TCRdb proposes TRBD1, but this gene call is untestable without DNA. CDR1 is MNHEY and CDR2 is SVGAGI in the germline V gene. The CDR3 covers 13 residues.

The chain joins TRBV20-1 to TRBJ2-5; TCRdb names TRBD1, which stays unverified in the absence of DNA. The CDR3 contains 17 residues. CDR1 and CDR2 (germline): DFQATT, SNEGSKA (reference sequence). The CDR3 spells CSAIRGWEPLGQETQYF.

CDR3: CASSQQTGGLKYF. This chain links TRBV3-1 with TRBJ2-7; the TCRdb call, TRBD1, lacks DNA for checking. The V gene's germline CDR1 is LGHDT and CDR2 YNNKEL (reference sequence). The CDR3 runs to 13 residues.

The chain carries TRBV20-1 and TRBJ1-1; TCRdb proposes TRBD1, but this gene call is untestable without DNA. From germline, CDR1 is DFQATT and CDR2 SNEGSKA (reference sequence). The CDR3 contains 14 residues. This CDR3 reads CSVPGQGFYTEAFF.

This chain connects TRBV7-2 to TRBJ2-2; TCRdb picks TRBD2, but there is no DNA to check that call. Germline V gene data show CDR1 as SGHTA and CDR2 as FQGNSA. This CDR3 has 16 residues. The CDR3: CATRGWTSGYTGELFF.

The J gene is TRBJ2-5, the V gene TRBV14; no DNA is available, so the TRBD2 call from TCRdb remains unchecked. Germline values: CDR1 SGHDN, CDR2 FVKESK. CDR3 size: 15 residues. The CDR3 sequence is CASSRGLTYQETQYF.

The gene calls are TRBV5-1 and TRBJ2-1; the TCRdb D gene call, TRBD1, has no DNA to confirm it. The CDR3 is made up of 14 amino acids. CDR1 and CDR2 (germline): SGHRS, YFSETQ. CDR3 region: CASSSGGQVNEQFF.

This sequence joins TRBV19 and TRBJ2-3; TCRdb names TRBD1, which stays unverified in the absence of DNA. In germline, CDR1 is LNHDA, CDR2 SQIVND (reference sequence). This CDR3 is built from 16 residues. CDR3 residues: CASSILPGGRADTQYF.

This rearrangement joins TRBV12-3 or TRBV12-4 to TRBJ1-1. The CDR3 is 15 amino acids. This CDR3 reads CASSLPWASNTEAFF.

The rearrangement links TRBV3-1 to TRBJ1-1; TCRdb's D call of TRBD1 is untestable without DNA. The CDR3 spans 12 residues. Germline V gene data show CDR1 as LGHDT and CDR2 as YNNKEL (reference sequence). The CDR3 loop is CASSQVGAEAFF.

This sequence joins TRBV11-2 and TRBJ2-3; TCRdb proposes TRBD2, but this gene call is untestable without DNA. CDR1 is SGHAT and CDR2 is FQNNGV in the germline V gene. The CDR3 is 18 residues long. CDR3 sequence: CASSLVSGGPYSTDTQYF.

V is TRBV23-1 and J is TRBJ1-4. TRBV23-1 is labeled an ORF, and its function is uncertain. CDR3 length: 15 amino acids. CDR3 amino acids: CASSQNLRTNEKLFF.